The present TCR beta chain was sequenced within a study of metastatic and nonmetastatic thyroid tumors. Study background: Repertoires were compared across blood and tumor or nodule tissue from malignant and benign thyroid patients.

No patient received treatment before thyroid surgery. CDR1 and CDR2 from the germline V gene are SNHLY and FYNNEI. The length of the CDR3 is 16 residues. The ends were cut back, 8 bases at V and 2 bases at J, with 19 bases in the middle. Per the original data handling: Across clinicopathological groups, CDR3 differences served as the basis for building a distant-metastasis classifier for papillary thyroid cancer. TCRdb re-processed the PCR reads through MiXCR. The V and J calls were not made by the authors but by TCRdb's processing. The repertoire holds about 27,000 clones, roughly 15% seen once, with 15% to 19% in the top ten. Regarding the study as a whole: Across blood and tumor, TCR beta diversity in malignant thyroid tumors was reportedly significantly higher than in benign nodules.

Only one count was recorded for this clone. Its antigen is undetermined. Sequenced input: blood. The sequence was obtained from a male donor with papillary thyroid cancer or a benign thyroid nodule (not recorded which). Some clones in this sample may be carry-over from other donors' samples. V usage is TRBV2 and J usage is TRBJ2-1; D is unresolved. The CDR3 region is CASGAGHSWTYNEQFF. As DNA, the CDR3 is TGTGCCAGCGGCGCAGGTCATTCCTGGACCTACAATGAGCAGTTCTTC.